Sequencing of this T cell receptor beta chain was carried out in a study of TIL therapy for anti-PD-1-resistant metastatic lung cancer. As concerns this clone: Its antigen remains unknown.

The time point is: pre-treatment sample, taken before nivolumab and TIL therapy. Adults with stage 4 NSCLC were enrolled in a phase I trial. The libraries were made with immunoSEQ v3. Generated by immunoSEQ multiplex PCR, the TCRdb table keeps only in-frame clones and is missing some. The sample has roughly 46,000 clones; approximately 86% are singletons. In germline, CDR1 is LNHDA, CDR2 SQIVND (reference sequence). The CDR3 extends over 17 amino acids. V was clipped by 4 bases and J by 4 bases; unmatched bases: 11. General study findings and limits: Patients were highly selected, enriched for treatment-naive, never-smoker and oncogene-addicted cases.

Material: blood, obtained at baseline. The receptor's source is a person aged 25 to 85 with non-small cell lung cancer. This sequence joins TRBV19 and TRBJ2-1; 9 nucleotides line up with TRBD1. The CDR3 region is CASSNQQQGAHYNEQFF. The CDR3 DNA follows: TGTGCCAGTAGTAACCAGCAACAGGGGGCACATTACAATGAGCAGTTCTTC.